This is a list of T cell receptor beta chains from one sample in a study of cytomegalovirus exposure and HLA in healthy donors. Measured with immunoSEQ multiplex PCR; TCRdb has only the in-frame clones, and not every one. The repertoire has fewer than 200,000 clones, roughly 77% of them found once; the top ten carry around 3.7%. The sequenced material came from PBMCs. Receptors were obtained from a man in his forties or fifties in good health and CMV-seropositive. CDR3s include the opening cysteine and the closing phenylalanine or tryptophan. The D gene is left open where the match is weak. Rows give clone size only sometimes, using once, few, many, or a class for an expanded clone.

J gene: TRBJ2-5
D gene: .
V gene: TRBV4-3
clone size: .
CDR3 length: 14
CDR3 DNA: TGCGCCAGGCCCGGGGAGGCCCATGGAGAGACCCAGTACTTC
CDR3 protein: CARPGEAHGETQYF

J gene: TRBJ2-7
D gene: TRBD2
V gene: TRBV4-1
clone size: .
CDR3 length: 15
CDR3 DNA: TGCGCCAGCAGCCAAGAGGCTAGCGGACTATACGAGCAGTACTTC
CDR3 protein: CASSQEASGLYEQYF

J gene: TRBJ2-7
D gene: TRBD1
V gene: TRBV10-1
clone size: once
CDR3 length: 12
CDR3 DNA: TGCGCCAGCTCGCAGGGGGCGTACGAGCAGTACTTC
CDR3 protein: CASSQGAYEQYF

J gene: TRBJ2-2
D gene: .
V gene: TRBV28
clone size: .
CDR3 length: 13
CDR3 DNA: TGTGCCAGCAGGAAAGCAAACACCGGGGAGCTGTTTTTT
CDR3 protein: CASRKANTGELFF

J gene: TRBJ2-3
D gene: .
V gene: TRBV5-1
clone size: .
CDR3 length: 15
CDR3 DNA: TGCGCCAGCACCCTTGGGGACACGAGCACAGATACGCAGTATTTT
CDR3 protein: CASTLGDTSTDTQYF

J gene: TRBJ1-2
D gene: .
V gene: TRBV29-1
clone size: .
CDR3 length: 14
CDR3 DNA: TGCAGCGTCCCCAGGGAGGGTCAAAACTATGGCTACACCTTC
CDR3 protein: CSVPREGQNYGYTF

J gene: TRBJ2-7
D gene: .
V gene: TRBV28
clone size: .
CDR3 length: 11
CDR3 DNA: TGTGCCAGCAGTGCAGTAAGCGAGCAGTACTTC
CDR3 protein: CASSAVSEQYF

J gene: TRBJ1-6
D gene: .
V gene: TRBV15
clone size: few
CDR3 length: 18
CDR3 DNA: TGTGCCACCAGCAGAGATCTGGACATAAGCTCCTATAATTCACCCCTCCACTTT
CDR3 protein: CATSRDLDISSYNSPLHF

J gene: TRBJ2-7
D gene: .
V gene: TRBV12-5
clone size: .
CDR3 length: 13
CDR3 DNA: TGTGCTAGTGGTTTGGCAGGGGCTGGTGAGCAGTACTTC
CDR3 protein: CASGLAGAGEQYF

J gene: TRBJ2-5
D gene: .
V gene: TRBV19
clone size: .
CDR3 length: 12
CDR3 DNA: TGTGCCAGTAGCGAAATAGAAGAGACCCAGTACTTC
CDR3 protein: CASSEIEETQYF

J gene: TRBJ1-1
D gene: .
V gene: TRBV27
clone size: few
CDR3 length: 12
CDR3 DNA: TGTGCCAGCGGAGCACCATGGACTGAAGCTTTCTTT
CDR3 protein: CASGAPWTEAFF

J gene: TRBJ2-7
D gene: TRBD2
V gene: TRBV5-3
clone size: few
CDR3 length: 15
CDR3 DNA: TGTGCCAGAAGCTGGACTAGCGGGGACTCCTACGAGCAGTACTTC
CDR3 protein: CARSWTSGDSYEQYF

J gene: TRBJ2-2
D gene: .
V gene: TRBV10-3
clone size: .
CDR3 length: 12
CDR3 DNA: TGTGCCATCAGTGACTCGTCCGGGGAGCTGTTTTTT
CDR3 protein: CAISDSSGELFF

J gene: TRBJ1-3
D gene: .
V gene: TRBV28
clone size: .
CDR3 length: 16
CDR3 DNA: TGTGCCAGCAGTACCTCGGAGGGAGGACTAAGAAACACCATATATTTT
CDR3 protein: CASSTSEGGLRNTIYF

J gene: TRBJ1-6
D gene: .
V gene: TRBV6-5
clone size: .
CDR3 length: 13
CDR3 DNA: TGTGCCAGCCGTGGAACAGATAATTCACCCCTCCACTTT
CDR3 protein: CASRGTDNSPLHF

J gene: TRBJ1-1
D gene: .
V gene: TRBV19
clone size: once
CDR3 length: 16
CDR3 DNA: TGTGCCAGTAGTATTTTTCCTCCCGGGAGGGGCACTGAAGCTTTCTTT
CDR3 protein: CASSIFPPGRGTEAFF

J gene: TRBJ2-7
D gene: .
V gene: TRBV2
clone size: .
CDR3 length: 12
CDR3 DNA: TGTGCCAGCCTCCGGGACTCTTACGAGCAGTACTTC
CDR3 protein: CASLRDSYEQYF

J gene: TRBJ2-2
D gene: .
V gene: TRBV2
clone size: once
CDR3 length: 13
CDR3 DNA: TGTGCCAGCAGCGTCCAGGGGACCGGGGAGCTGTTTTTT
CDR3 protein: CASSVQGTGELFF

J gene: TRBJ2-7
D gene: .
V gene: TRBV2
clone size: few
CDR3 length: 13
CDR3 DNA: TGTGCCATCAGGGGGGGGTCTAACTACGAGCAGTACTTC
CDR3 protein: CAIRGGSNYEQYF

J gene: TRBJ2-1
D gene: TRBD2
V gene: TRBV5-6
clone size: .
CDR3 length: 14
CDR3 DNA: TGTGCCAGCAGGCCGGGACTAGCGGGGAGAGAGCAGTTCTTC
CDR3 protein: CASRPGLAGREQFF

J gene: TRBJ2-1
D gene: .
V gene: TRBV27
clone size: .
CDR3 length: 14
CDR3 DNA: TGTGCCAGCAGTTTATCCTCGCGTCTGAATGAGCAGTTCTTC
CDR3 protein: CASSLSSRLNEQFF

J gene: TRBJ2-5
D gene: TRBD1
V gene: TRBV7-9
clone size: .
CDR3 length: 13
CDR3 DNA: TGTGCCAGCAGCTGGGGACAGCAAGAGACCCAGTACTTC
CDR3 protein: CASSWGQQETQYF

J gene: TRBJ1-5
D gene: .
V gene: TRBV29-1
clone size: .
CDR3 length: 16
CDR3 DNA: TGCAGCGTTCCTAACAGGGAACCCTATAGCAATCAGCCCCAGCATTTT
CDR3 protein: CSVPNREPYSNQPQHF

J gene: TRBJ1-2
D gene: .
V gene: TRBV6-5
clone size: .
CDR3 length: 14
CDR3 DNA: TGTGCCAGCAGGTATCAGGGACTTAACTATGGCTACACCTTC
CDR3 protein: CASRYQGLNYGYTF